This T cell receptor beta chain originates from a study of post-analysis software for immune sequencing data. On the study more broadly: Included courses were relapsing-remitting and secondary progressive multiple sclerosis; progressive-relapsing multiple sclerosis was also included.

Study-level points and caveats: Same-batch preparations were strongly co-clustered by F measure. Comparison of patients with controls showed five TRBV segments more frequent in patients, TRBV5-6, TRBV5-1 and TRBV20-1 among them. Among multiple sclerosis patients, normalized Chao1 diversity was significantly below that of controls.

The CDR3 has 14 amino acids. V gave up 5 bases and J gave up 3 bases; unmatched junction bases: 6. Prepared TCR beta cDNA libraries contained unique molecular identifiers. With about 1 to 11 million T cells as the source, approximately 500,000 cDNA molecules resulted. In TCRdb, the PCR reads were re-called with MiXCR into one record per CDR3 protein. The sample lists roughly 600,000 distinct CDR3 sequences, around 47% occurring once. This clonotype appeared a few times. Its matching antigen is unknown. The V gene is TRBV12-3 or TRBV12-4, the J gene TRBJ1-2, with 7 bases lining up with TRBD1. The sequence came from a girl between 5 and 17 years old with multiple sclerosis. Sequenced: blood. The CDR3 protein is CASSLRGLDYGYTF. CDR3 bases: TGTGCCAGCAGTCTGAGGGGGCTTGACTATGGCTACACCTTC.